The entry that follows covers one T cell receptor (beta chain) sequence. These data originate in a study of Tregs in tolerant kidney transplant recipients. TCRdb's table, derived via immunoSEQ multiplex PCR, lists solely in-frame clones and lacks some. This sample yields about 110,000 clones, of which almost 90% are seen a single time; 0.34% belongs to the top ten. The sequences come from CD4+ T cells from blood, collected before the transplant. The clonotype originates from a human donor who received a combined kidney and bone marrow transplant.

The CDR3 sequence: CASRRQGFFQNNEQFF. As DNA, the CDR3 is TGCGCCAGCAGGCGACAGGGGTTCTTTCAAAACAATGAGCAGTTCTTC. This chain links TRBV5-1 with TRBJ2-1; TRBD1 matches 8 bases. Germline loops: CDR1 SGHRS, CDR2 YFSETQ. The CDR3 sequence is 16 residues long. J lost 5 bases, V lost 5 bases, and 12 bases had no gene match.